This T cell receptor (beta chain) was documented in a study of T-cell memory formation after mild COVID-19. Broader study findings: Nothing confirmed that second-wave clones peaking on day 37 were specific for SARS-CoV-2. Contracting CD4+ clones were located mainly in CM and EM, and CD8+ clones in EMRA. CD4/CD8 balance held among clones contracting day 15 to 85, and later expanders leaned CD4+.

TCRdb re-called the 5' RACE reads with MiXCR, one entry per CDR3 protein. The sample lists nearly 5,000 distinct CDR3 sequences; around 42% were seen once. V was pared by 5 bases and J by 11 bases, with 11 bases of the junction left unmatched. The CDR3 has 14 residues. Germline CDR1 reads MNHEY; CDR2 reads SVGAGI. This clonotype rates as medium-sized. Its antigen remains unknown. The sequenced material came from PBMCs or a T cell subset sorted from them (not recorded which). The chain links TRBV6-5 to TRBJ1-1; 10 bases fit TRBD1. The TCR sequence derives from an adult who had mild COVID-19 (a few samples of this study predate the infection). Cell type and time point are not known. The CDR3 DNA reads TGTGCCAGCAGTCCACGGGGGACAGGGGTTGAGGCTTTCTTT. Residues: CASSPRGTGVEAFF.